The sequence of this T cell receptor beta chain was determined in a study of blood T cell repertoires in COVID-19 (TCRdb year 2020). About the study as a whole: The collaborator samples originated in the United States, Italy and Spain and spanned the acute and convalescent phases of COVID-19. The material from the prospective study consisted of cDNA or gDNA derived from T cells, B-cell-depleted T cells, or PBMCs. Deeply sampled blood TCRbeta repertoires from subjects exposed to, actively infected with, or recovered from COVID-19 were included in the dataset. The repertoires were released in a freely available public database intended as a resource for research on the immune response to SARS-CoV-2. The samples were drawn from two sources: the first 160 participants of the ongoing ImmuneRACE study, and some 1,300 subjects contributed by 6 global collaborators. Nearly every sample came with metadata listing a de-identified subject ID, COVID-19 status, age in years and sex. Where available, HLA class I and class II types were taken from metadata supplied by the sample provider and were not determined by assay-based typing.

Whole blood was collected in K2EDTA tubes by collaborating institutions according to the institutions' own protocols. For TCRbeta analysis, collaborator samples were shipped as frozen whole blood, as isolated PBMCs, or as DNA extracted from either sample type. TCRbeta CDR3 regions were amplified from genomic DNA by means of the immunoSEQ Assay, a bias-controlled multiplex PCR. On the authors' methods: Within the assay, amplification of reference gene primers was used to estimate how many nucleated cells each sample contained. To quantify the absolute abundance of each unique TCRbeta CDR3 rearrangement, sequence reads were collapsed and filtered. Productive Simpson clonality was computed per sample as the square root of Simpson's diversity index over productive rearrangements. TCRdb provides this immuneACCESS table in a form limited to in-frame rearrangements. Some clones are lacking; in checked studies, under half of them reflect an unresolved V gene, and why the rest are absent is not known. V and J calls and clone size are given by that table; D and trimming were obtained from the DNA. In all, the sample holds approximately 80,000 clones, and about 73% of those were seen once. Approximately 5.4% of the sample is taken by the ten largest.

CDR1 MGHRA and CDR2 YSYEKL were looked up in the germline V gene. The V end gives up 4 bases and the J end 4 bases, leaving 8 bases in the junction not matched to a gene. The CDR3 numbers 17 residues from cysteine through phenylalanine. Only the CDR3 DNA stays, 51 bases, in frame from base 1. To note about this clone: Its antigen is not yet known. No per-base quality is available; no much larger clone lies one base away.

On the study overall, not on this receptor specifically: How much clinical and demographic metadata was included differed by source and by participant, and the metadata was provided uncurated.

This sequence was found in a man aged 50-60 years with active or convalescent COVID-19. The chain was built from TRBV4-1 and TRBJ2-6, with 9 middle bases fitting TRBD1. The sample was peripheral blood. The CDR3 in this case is CASSPLQGAGGANVLTF. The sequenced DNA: TGCGCCAGCAGCCCCCTACAGGGGGCCGGGGGGGCCAACGTCCTGACTTTC.